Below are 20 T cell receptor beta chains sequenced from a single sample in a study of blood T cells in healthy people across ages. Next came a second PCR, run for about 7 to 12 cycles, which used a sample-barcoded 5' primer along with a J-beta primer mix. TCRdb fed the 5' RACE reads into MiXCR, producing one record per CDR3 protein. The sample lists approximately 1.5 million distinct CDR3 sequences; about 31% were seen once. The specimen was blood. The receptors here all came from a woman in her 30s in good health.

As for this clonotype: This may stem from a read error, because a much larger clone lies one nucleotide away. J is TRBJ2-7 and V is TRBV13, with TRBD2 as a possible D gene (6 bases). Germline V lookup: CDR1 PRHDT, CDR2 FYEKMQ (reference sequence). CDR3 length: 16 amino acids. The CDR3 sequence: CASSLGLSGPSCEQYF. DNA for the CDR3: TGTGCCAGCAGCTTAGGCCTGAGCGGGCCCTCCTGCGAGCAGTACTTC.

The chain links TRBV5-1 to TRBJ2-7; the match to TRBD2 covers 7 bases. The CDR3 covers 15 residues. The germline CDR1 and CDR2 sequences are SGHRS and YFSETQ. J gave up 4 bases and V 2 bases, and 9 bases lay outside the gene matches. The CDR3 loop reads CASSFNGGEGYEQYF. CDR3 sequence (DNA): TGCGCCAGCAGCTTCAATGGGGGGGAAGGATACGAGCAGTACTTC.

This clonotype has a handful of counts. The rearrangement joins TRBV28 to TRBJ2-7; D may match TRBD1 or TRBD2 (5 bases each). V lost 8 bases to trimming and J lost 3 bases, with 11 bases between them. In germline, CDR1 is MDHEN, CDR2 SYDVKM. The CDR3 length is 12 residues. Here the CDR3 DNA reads TGTGCCAGCGCTTTGGGGGACTACGAGCAGTACTTC. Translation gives CASALGDYEQYF.

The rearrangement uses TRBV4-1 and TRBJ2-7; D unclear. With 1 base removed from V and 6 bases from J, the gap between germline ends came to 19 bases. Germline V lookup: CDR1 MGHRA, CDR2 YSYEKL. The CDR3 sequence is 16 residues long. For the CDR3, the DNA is TGCGCCAGCAGCCAAGTGATCTCATGGGAAACTGGCGAGCAGTACTTC. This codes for CASSQVISWETGEQYF.

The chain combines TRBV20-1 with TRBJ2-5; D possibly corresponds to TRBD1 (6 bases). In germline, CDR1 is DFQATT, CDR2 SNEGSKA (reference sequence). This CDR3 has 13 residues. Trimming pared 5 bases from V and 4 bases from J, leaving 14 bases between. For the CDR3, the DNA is TGCAGTGCTTCCAGGGGTTCGGGAGAGACCCAGTACTTC. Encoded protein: CSASRGSGETQYF.

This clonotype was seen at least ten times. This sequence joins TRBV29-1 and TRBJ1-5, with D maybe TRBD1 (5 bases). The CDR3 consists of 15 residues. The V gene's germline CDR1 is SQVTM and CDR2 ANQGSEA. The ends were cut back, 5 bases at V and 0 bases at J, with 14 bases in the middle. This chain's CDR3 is CSVTETVASNQPQHF. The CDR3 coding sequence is TGCAGCGTTACCGAGACAGTTGCTAGCAATCAGCCCCAGCATTTT.

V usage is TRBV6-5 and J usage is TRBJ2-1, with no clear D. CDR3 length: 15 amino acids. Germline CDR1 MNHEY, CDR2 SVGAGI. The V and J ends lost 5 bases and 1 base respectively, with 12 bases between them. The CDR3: CASSNMGKSYNEQFF. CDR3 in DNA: TGTGCCAGCAGTAATATGGGAAAATCCTACAATGAGCAGTTCTTC.

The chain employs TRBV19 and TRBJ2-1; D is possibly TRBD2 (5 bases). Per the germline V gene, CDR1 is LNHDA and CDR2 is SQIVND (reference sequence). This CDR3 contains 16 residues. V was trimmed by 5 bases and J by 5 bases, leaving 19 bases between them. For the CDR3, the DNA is TGTGCCAGTAGTCTTAGAAGCGGCGTCCTAAACAATGAGCAGTTCTTC. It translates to CASSLRSGVLNNEQFF.

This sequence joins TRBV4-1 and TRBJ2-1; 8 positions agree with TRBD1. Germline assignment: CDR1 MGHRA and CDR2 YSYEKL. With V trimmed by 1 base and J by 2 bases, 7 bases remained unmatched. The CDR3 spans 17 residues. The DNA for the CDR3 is TGCGCCAGCAGCCAAGGGCCAGGACAGGGACCCTACAATGAGCAGTTCTTC. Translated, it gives CASSQGPGQGPYNEQFF.

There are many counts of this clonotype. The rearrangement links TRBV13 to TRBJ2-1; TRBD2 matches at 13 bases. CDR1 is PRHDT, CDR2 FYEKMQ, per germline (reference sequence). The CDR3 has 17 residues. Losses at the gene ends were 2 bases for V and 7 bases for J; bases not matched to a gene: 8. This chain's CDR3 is CASSLTSGGGPLNEQFF. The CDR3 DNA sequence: TGTGCCAGCAGCTTAACTAGCGGGGGGGGACCCTTAAATGAGCAGTTCTTC. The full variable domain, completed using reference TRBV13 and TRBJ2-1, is AAGVIQSPRHLIKEKRETATLKCYPIPRHDTVYWYQQGPGQDPQFLISFYEKMQSDKGSIPDRFSAQQFSDYHSELNMSSLELGDSALYFCASSLTSGGGPLNEQFFGPGTRLTVL.

The CDR3 here is CATKDEGATNEKLFF. CDR3 coding DNA: TGTGCCACCAAGGATGAGGGTGCAACTAATGAAAAACTGTTTTTT. V gene TRBV6-1 combines with J gene TRBJ1-4; D remains ambiguous. V was pared by 10 bases and J by 0 bases, with 15 bases between. The CDR3 runs to 15 residues. Germline CDR1 reads MNHNS; CDR2 reads SASEGT.

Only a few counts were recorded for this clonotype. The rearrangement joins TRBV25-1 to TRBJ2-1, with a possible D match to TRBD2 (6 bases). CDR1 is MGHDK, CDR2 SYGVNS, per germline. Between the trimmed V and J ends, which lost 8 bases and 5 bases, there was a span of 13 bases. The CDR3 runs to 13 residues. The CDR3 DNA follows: TGTGCCAGCGGACCGGGGGTGCACAATGAGCAGTTCTTC. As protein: CASGPGVHNEQFF.

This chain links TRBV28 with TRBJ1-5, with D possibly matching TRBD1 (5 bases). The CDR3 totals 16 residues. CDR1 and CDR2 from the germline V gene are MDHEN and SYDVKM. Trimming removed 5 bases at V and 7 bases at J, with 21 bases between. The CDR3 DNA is TGTGCCAGCAGTCAAATCCCGGGACGAGGAAACCAGCCCCAGCATTTT. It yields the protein CASSQIPGRGNQPQHF.

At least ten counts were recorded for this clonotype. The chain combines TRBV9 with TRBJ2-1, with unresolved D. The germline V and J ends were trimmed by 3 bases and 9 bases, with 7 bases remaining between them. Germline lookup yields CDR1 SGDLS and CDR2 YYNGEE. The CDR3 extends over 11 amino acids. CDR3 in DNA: TGTGCCAGCAGCGGTAGTTCTGAGCAGTTCTTC. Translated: CASSGSSEQFF.

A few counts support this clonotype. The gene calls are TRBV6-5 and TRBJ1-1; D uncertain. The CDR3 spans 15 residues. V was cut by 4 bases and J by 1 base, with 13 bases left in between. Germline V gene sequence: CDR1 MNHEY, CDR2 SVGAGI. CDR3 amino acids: CASSSSSRRNTEAFF. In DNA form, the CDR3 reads TGTGCCAGCAGTTCCTCCTCGAGGCGGAACACTGAAGCTTTCTTT.

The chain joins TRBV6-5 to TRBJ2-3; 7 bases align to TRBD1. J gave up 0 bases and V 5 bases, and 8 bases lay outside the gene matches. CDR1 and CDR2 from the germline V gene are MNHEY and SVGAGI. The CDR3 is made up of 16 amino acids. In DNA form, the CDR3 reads TGTGCCAGCAGTACTCGGACAGGTACTAGCACAGATACGCAGTATTTT. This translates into CASSTRTGTSTDTQYF.

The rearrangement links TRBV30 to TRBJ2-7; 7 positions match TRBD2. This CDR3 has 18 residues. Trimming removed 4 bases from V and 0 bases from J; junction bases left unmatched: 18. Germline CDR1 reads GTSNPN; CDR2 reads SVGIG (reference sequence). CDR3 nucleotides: TGTGCCTGGAAGGGGCGGATTGCGGCGGGGGTTAGCTCCTACGAGCAGTACTTC. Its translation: CAWKGRIAAGVSSYEQYF. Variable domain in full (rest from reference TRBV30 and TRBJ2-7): SQTIHQWPATLVQPVGSPLSLECTVEGTSNPNLYWYRQAAGRGLQLLFYSVGIGQISSEVPQNLSASRPQDRQFILSSKKLLLSDSGFYLCAWKGRIAAGVSSYEQYFGPGTRLTVT.

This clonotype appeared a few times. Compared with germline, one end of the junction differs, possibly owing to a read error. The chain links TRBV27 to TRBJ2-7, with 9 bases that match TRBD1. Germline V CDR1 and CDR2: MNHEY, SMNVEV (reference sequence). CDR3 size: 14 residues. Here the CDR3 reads CASGFTGGSNEQYF. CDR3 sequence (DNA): TGTGCCAGCGGATTCACAGGGGGCTCCAACGAGCAGTACTTC.

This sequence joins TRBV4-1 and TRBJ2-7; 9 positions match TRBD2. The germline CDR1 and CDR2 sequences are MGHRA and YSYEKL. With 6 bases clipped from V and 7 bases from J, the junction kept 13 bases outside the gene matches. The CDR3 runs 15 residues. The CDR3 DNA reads TGCGCCAGCAGAGGAGAGGTAGCGGGAGTTGGGGAGCAGTACTTC. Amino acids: CASRGEVAGVGEQYF.

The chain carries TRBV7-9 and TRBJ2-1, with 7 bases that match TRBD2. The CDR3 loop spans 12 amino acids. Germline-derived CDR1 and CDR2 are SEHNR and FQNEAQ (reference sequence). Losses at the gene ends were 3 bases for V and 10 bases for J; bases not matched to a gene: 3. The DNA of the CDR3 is TGTGCCAGCAGCTTTATGGGAGGGGAGCAGTTCTTC. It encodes CASSFMGGEQFF.